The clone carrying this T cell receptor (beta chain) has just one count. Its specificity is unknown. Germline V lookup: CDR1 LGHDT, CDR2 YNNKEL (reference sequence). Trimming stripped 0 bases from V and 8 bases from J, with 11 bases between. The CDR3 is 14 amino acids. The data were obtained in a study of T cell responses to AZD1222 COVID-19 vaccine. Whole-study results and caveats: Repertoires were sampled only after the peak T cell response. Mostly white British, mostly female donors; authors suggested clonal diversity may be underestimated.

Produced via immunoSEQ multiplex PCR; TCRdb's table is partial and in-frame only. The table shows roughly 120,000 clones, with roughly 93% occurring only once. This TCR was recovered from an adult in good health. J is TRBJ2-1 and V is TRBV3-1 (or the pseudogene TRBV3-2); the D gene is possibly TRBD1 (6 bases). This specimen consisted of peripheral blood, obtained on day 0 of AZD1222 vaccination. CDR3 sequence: CASSQETGYHEQFF. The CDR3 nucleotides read TGTGCCAGCAGCCAAGAAACAGGGTACCATGAGCAGTTCTTC.